Detailed here is one T cell receptor beta chain. Its target is unknown. CDR1 is MDHEN and CDR2 is SYDVKM in the germline V gene. The junction had 9 bases not matched to a gene; V was cut back by 3 bases and J by 3 bases. This CDR3 is 16 amino acids long. The data are from a study of cytomegalovirus exposure and HLA in healthy donors. Study-level results: Later genetic work tied a missense DCLRE1C variant to beta-chain V and J trimming.

The PCR ran on 60 Vbeta and 13 Jbeta primers. The data were produced by immunoSEQ multiplex PCR, yet TCRdb's version contains in-frame clones alone and is incomplete. Its table lists 150,000 to 250,000 clones. The V call is TRBV28, the J call TRBJ2-7; 9 nucleotides match TRBD1. The origin of this receptor is a boy between 10 and 17 years old in good health and CMV-seronegative. Sequenced: PBMCs. The CDR3 loop is CASSFPQPGQGYEQYF. CDR3 bases: TGTGCCAGCAGTTTTCCTCAACCGGGACAGGGCTACGAGCAGTACTTC.